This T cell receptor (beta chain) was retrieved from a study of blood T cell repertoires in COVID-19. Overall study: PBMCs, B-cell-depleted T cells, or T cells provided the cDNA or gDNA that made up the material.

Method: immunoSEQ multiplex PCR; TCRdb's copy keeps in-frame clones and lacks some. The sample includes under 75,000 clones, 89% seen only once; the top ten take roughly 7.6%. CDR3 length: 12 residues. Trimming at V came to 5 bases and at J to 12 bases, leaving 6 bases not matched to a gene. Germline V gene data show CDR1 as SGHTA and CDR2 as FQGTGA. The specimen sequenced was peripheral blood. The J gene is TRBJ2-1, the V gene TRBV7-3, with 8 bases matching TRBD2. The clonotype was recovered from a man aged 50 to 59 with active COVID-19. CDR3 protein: CASSPGGDPQFF. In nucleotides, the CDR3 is TGTGCCAGCAGCCCGGGAGGGGACCCGCAGTTCTTC.